The next 16 T cell receptor beta chains were all read from a single sample in a study of blood T cell repertoires in COVID-19. TCRdb's table, derived via immunoSEQ multiplex PCR, lists solely in-frame clones and lacks some. Of 130,000 to 150,000 clones listed, roughly four fifths were seen once; the top ten hold about 5.8%. Sequencing was performed on peripheral blood. The receptors stem from a human donor in a cohort sampled during active COVID-19.

The chain links TRBV5-1 to TRBJ2-2, with a possible D match to TRBD2 (5 bases). This CDR3 contains 15 residues. Trimming shortened V by 0 bases and J by 2 bases, and 8 bases separated the two germline ends. Germline-derived CDR1 and CDR2 are SGHRS and YFSETQ. The CDR3 sequence: CASSLGTDNTGELFF. The CDR3 region has the DNA TGCGCCAGCAGCTTGGGGACTGACAACACCGGGGAGCTGTTTTTT.

CDR3 DNA: TGTGCCAGCAGCCCGCTGGGGGGGCCCTCCTACGAGCAGTACTTC. It yields the protein CASSPLGGPSYEQYF. The rearrangement joins TRBV7-3 to TRBJ2-7, with D tentatively TRBD2 (7 bases). Per germline, CDR1 SGHTA and CDR2 FQGTGA. The CDR3 length is 15 residues. Trimming stripped 5 bases from V and 0 bases from J, with 14 bases between.

The CDR3 region has the DNA TGTGCCAGCTCACCAGGGACAGGGACAGAGACCCAGTACTTC. As protein: CASSPGTGTETQYF. The chain couples TRBV18 to TRBJ2-5; 9 bases are shared with TRBD1. The CDR3 spans 14 residues. The V gene's germline CDR1 is KGHSH and CDR2 LQKENI. V was clipped by 2 bases and J by 4 bases; unmatched bases: 2.

Points on this clone: Compared with germline, one end of the junction differs, possibly owing to a read error. The V and J genes are TRBV20-1 and TRBJ2-3; 7 nucleotides match TRBD2. This CDR3 contains 11 residues. In germline, CDR1 is DFQATT, CDR2 SNEGSKA (reference sequence). The CDR3 DNA reads TGTTGCGGGAGAATCACAGATACGCAGTATTTT. It translates to CCGRITDTQYF.

The V gene is TRBV10-3, the J gene TRBJ2-1; 9 bases align to TRBD2. Germline CDR1 is ENHRY and CDR2 is SYGVKD. V shed 5 bases, J shed 2 bases, and the junction held 4 bases outside the gene matches. The CDR3 runs to 15 residues. The CDR3 region is CAISTAGGAYNEQFF. In nucleotides, the CDR3 is TGTGCCATCAGTACCGCGGGGGGGGCCTACAATGAGCAGTTCTTC.

The V and J genes are TRBV6-1 and TRBJ2-7, with D uncertain. The CDR3 runs 17 residues. CDR1 is MNHNS and CDR2 is SASEGT in the germline V gene. Between the trimmed V and J ends, which lost 0 bases and 2 bases, there was a span of 17 bases. The CDR3 bases are TGTGCCAGCAGTGAAGCGATCCCGCCGAACCTAGCCTACGAGCAGTACTTC. Translated: CASSEAIPPNLAYEQYF.

This clone was picked up one time. V is TRBV19 and J is TRBJ1-6, with TRBD1 matching over 12 bases. The germline V gene encodes CDR1 LNHDA and CDR2 SQIVND (reference sequence). The CDR3 covers 18 residues. V was clipped by 9 bases and J by 8 bases; unmatched bases: 17. CDR3 sequence reads: CARRGKGQGAEGDSPLHF. The CDR3 DNA is TGTGCCAGGAGGGGGAAGGGACAGGGGGCTGAGGGAGATTCACCCCTCCACTTT.

The chain is built from TRBV12-3 or TRBV12-4 and TRBJ2-7, with D maybe TRBD1 (5 bases). The CDR3 is made up of 13 amino acids. V was trimmed by 2 bases and J by 2 bases, leaving 7 bases between them. The CDR3 here is CASSLRGTYEQYF. The DNA for the CDR3 is TGTGCCAGCAGTTTAAGGGGCACCTACGAGCAGTACTTC.

V gene TRBV19 combines with J gene TRBJ1-4; 9 nucleotides agree with TRBD1. The CDR3 extends over 14 amino acids. The V and J ends lost 7 bases and 5 bases, in that order; junction bases with no gene match: 5. Per germline, CDR1 LNHDA and CDR2 SQIVND (reference sequence). CDR3 region: CASNLQGANEKLFF. DNA for the CDR3: TGTGCCAGTAATTTACAGGGGGCGAATGAAAAACTGTTTTTT.

The rearrangement links TRBV5-8 to TRBJ2-5; D gene unclear. V gave up 0 bases and J gave up 5 bases, with 5 bases separating them. The CDR3 extends over 12 amino acids. Germline lookup yields CDR1 SGHTS and CDR2 YDEGEE. The chain's CDR3 is CASSLVRETQYF. The CDR3 DNA follows: TGTGCCAGCAGCTTGGTGCGGGAGACCCAGTACTTC.

This clone has a single count. The rearrangement uses TRBV3-1 (or the pseudogene TRBV3-2) and TRBJ2-1; TRBD2 agrees at 9 bases. This CDR3 is built from 16 residues. Germline V lookup: CDR1 LGHDT, CDR2 YNNKEL (reference sequence). The junction had 7 bases not matched to a gene; V was cut back by 3 bases and J by 4 bases. DNA for the CDR3: TGTGCCAGCAGCCACATACTAGCGGGCGGGTACAATGAGCAGTTCTTC. Translation gives CASSHILAGGYNEQFF.

The chain combines TRBV6-1 with TRBJ1-2, with D perhaps matching TRBD1 (5 bases). V was cut by 0 bases and J by 8 bases, with 16 bases left in between. Germline V lookup: CDR1 MNHNS, CDR2 SASEGT. The CDR3 extends over 15 amino acids. The CDR3 reads CASSEAGRTGRGYTF. The CDR3 bases are TGTGCCAGCAGTGAAGCAGGGAGGACGGGGCGAGGCTACACCTTC.

This chain's CDR3 is CASSPSRFYGELFF. The CDR3 coding sequence is TGTGCCAGCAGCCCAAGCAGGTTTTACGGGGAGCTGTTTTTT. V is TRBV7-2 and J is TRBJ2-2; D unresolved. V dropped 5 bases and J dropped 7 bases, with 14 bases sitting between them. This CDR3 is built from 14 residues. Germline V lookup: CDR1 SGHTA, CDR2 FQGNSA.

V and J are TRBV18 and TRBJ2-6, with a possible D match to TRBD1 (6 bases). CDR1 and CDR2 from the germline V gene are KGHSH and LQKENI. Trimming left V 5 bases short and J 1 base short, with 9 bases between. This CDR3 has 15 amino acids. CDR3 residues: CASSTTGSGANVLTF. In DNA form, the CDR3 reads TGTGCCAGCTCAACTACAGGGTCTGGGGCCAACGTCCTGACTTTC.

The J gene is TRBJ2-1, the V gene TRBV5-4; TRBD2 agrees at 9 bases. CDR1 SGHNT and CDR2 YYREEE come from the germline V gene (reference sequence). V was pared by 1 base and J by 4 bases, with 6 bases of the junction left unmatched. This CDR3 comprises 16 residues. CDR3 region: CASSLPAGGVYNEQFF. The DNA for the CDR3 is TGTGCCAGCAGCTTGCCCGCGGGGGGGGTATACAATGAGCAGTTCTTC.

The chain uses TRBV3-1 (or the pseudogene TRBV3-2) and TRBJ2-1, with 9 positions matching TRBD2. In germline, CDR1 is LGHDT, CDR2 YNNKEL (reference sequence). V gave up 1 base and J gave up 7 bases; unmatched junction bases: 2. The CDR3 runs 14 residues. The CDR3 sequence is CASSQVRGGNEQFF. Written as DNA, the CDR3 is TGTGCCAGCAGCCAAGTGCGGGGGGGTAATGAGCAGTTCTTC.